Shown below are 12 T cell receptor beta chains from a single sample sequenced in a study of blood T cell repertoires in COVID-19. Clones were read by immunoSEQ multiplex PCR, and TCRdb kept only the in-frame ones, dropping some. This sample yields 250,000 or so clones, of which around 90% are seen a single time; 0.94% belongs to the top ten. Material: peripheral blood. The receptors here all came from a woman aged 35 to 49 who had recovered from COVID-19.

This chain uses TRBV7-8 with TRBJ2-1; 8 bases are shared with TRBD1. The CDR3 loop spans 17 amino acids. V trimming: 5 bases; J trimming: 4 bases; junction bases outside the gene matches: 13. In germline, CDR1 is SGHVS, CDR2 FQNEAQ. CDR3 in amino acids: CASSTRRQGPPYNEQFF. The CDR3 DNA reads TGTGCCAGCAGCACAAGACGACAGGGGCCCCCTTACAATGAGCAGTTCTTC.

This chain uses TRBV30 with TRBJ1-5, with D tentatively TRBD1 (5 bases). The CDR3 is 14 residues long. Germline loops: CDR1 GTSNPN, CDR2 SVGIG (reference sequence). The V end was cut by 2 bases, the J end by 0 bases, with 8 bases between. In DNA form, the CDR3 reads TGTGCCTGGAGTAGGGGTAATAGCAATCAGCCCCAGCATTTT. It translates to CAWSRGNSNQPQHF.

The CDR3, as DNA: TGTGCCACCGCGGGGGACACCGATTATAGCAATCAGCCCCAGCATTTT. Protein product: CATAGDTDYSNQPQHF. The rearrangement uses TRBV19 and TRBJ1-5; a weak D match, TRBD1 (6 bases). Trimming shortened V by 10 bases and J by 0 bases, and 19 bases separated the two germline ends. The CDR3 loop spans 16 amino acids. Germline-derived CDR1 and CDR2 are LNHDA and SQIVND (reference sequence).

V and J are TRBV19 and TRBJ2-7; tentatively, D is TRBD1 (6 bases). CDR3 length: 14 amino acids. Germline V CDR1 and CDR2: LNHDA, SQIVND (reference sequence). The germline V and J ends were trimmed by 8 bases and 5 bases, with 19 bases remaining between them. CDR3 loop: CASSPSGVNHEQYF. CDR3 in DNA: TGTGCCAGTTCACCTTCAGGGGTCAACCACGAGCAGTACTTC.

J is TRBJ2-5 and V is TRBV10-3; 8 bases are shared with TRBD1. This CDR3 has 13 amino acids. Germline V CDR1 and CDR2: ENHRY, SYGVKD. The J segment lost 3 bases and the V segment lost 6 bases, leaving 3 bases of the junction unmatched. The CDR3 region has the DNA TGTGCCATCAGGCCGACAGGGGAAGAGACCCAGTACTTC. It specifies CAIRPTGEETQYF.

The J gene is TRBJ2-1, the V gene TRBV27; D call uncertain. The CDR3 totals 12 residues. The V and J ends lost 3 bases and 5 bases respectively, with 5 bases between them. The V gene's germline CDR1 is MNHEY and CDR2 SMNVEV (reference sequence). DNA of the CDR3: TGTGCCAGCAGTTTCCGAGACAATGAGCAGTTCTTC. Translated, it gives CASSFRDNEQFF.

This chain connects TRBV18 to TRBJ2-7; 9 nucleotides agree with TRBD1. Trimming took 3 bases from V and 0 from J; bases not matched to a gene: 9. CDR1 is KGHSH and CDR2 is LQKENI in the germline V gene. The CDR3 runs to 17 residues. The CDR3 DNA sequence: TGTGCCAGCTCACCGAACCCTTTGGGACAGGGCTCCTACGAGCAGTACTTC. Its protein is CASSPNPLGQGSYEQYF.

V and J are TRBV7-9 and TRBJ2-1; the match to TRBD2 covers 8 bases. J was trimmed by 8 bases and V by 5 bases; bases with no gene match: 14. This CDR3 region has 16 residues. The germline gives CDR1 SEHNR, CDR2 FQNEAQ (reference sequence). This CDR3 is CASSQFTGTSIYEQFF. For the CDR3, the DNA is TGTGCCAGCAGCCAGTTCACCGGGACTAGTATCTATGAGCAGTTCTTC.

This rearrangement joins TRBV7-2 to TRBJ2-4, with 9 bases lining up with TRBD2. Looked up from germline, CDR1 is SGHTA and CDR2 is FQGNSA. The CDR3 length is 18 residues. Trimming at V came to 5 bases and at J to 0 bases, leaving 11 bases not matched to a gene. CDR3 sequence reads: CASSIRVAGDLAKNIQYF. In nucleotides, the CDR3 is TGTGCCAGCAGCATCCGGGTAGCGGGGGACCTAGCCAAAAACATTCAGTACTTC.

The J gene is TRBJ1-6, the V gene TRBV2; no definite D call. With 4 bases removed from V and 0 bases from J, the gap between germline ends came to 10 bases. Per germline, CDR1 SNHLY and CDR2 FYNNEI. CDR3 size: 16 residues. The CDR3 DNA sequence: TGTGCCAGCAGTGTTCAGGCGAGCTCCTATAATTCACCCCTCCACTTT. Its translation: CASSVQASSYNSPLHF.

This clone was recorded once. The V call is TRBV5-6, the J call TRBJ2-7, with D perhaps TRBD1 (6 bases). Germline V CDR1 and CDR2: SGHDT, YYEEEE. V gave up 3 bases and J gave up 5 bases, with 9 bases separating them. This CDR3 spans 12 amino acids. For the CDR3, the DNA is TGTGCCAGCAGCTACAGGGTCGACGAGCAGTACTTC. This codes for CASSYRVDEQYF.

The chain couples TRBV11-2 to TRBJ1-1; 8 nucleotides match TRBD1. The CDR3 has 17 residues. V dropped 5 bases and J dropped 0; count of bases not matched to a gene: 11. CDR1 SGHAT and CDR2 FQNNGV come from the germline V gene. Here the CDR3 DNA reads TGTGCCAGCAGCGTAAAAAACACAGGGGGGTTGAACACTGAAGCTTTCTTT. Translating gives CASSVKNTGGLNTEAFF.